These 5 T cell receptor beta chains originate from one sample sequenced in a study of cytomegalovirus exposure and HLA in healthy donors. The PCR was carried out with 60 Vbeta primers and 13 Jbeta primers. Assay: immunoSEQ multiplex PCR; the TCRdb copy retains only in-frame clones and omits some. In the table there are about 140,000 clones, 66% of which are singletons. Sequences were obtained from PBMCs. The receptor set was obtained from a woman aged 60-75 years in good health and CMV-seronegative.

This chain uses TRBV2 with TRBJ2-7; 7 nucleotides match TRBD2. The CDR3 runs to 13 residues. Germline trimming cut 4 bases from V and 7 bases from J; bases unmatched to any gene: 7. The germline gives CDR1 SNHLY, CDR2 FYNNEI. The CDR3: CASSGTSRGEQYF. The CDR3 DNA reads TGTGCCAGCAGTGGAACGTCGCGGGGGGAGCAGTACTTC.

This clone has just one count. The rearrangement joins TRBV15 to TRBJ1-1; D remains unclear. The length of the CDR3 is 14 residues. V was shortened by 0 bases and J by 1 base, with 6 bases between the two germline ends. Germline CDR1 and CDR2: LNHNV and YYDKDF (reference sequence). In DNA, the CDR3 is TGTGCCACCAGCAGAGATGTTAGGAACACTGAAGCTTTCTTT. As protein: CATSRDVRNTEAFF.

The rearrangement joins TRBV15 to TRBJ2-1; possibly TRBD2 for D (7 bases). The ends were cut back, 0 bases at V and 7 bases at J, with 13 bases in the middle. In germline, CDR1 is LNHNV, CDR2 YYDKDF (reference sequence). The CDR3 is made up of 15 amino acids. For the CDR3, the DNA is TGTGCCACCAGCAGAGACTGGGGAGGGGGGAATGAGCAGTTCTTC. Protein product: CATSRDWGGGNEQFF.

This chain uses TRBV14 with TRBJ2-7, with 14 positions matching TRBD2. CDR3 length equals 17 residues. Trimming cost V 4 bases and J 4 bases; bases outside gene matches: 9. CDR1 SGHDN and CDR2 FVKESK come from the germline V gene. The CDR3 sequence is CASSRGTSGSKIYEQYF. CDR3 DNA sequence: TGTGCCAGCAGCCGCGGGACTAGCGGGAGCAAGATTTACGAGCAGTACTTC.

The V call is TRBV7-9, the J call TRBJ1-1; no definite D call. Deletions cut 8 bases from V and 5 bases from J, with 9 bases between. This CDR3 spans 11 amino acids. The germline V gene has CDR1 SEHNR and CDR2 FQNEAQ (reference sequence). CDR3 bases: TGTGCCAGCCGGTCTGTAACTGAAGCTTTCTTT. Protein: CASRSVTEAFF.